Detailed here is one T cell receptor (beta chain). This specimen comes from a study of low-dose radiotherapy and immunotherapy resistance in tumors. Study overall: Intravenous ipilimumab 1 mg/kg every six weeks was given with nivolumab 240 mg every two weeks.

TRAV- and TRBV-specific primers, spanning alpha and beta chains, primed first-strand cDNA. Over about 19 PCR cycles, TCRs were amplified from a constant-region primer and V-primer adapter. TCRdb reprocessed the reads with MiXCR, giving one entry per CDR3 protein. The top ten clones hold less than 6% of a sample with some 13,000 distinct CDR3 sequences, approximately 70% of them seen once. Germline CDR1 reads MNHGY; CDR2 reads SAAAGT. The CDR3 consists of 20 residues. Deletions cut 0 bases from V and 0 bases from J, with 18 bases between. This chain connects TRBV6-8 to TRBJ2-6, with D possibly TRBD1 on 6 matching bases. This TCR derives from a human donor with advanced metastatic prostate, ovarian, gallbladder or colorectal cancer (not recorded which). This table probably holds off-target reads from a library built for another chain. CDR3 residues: CASSYSRPGHDFSGANVLTF. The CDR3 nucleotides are TGTGCCAGCAGTTACTCCCGCCCGGGACATGACTTCTCTGGGGCCAACGTCCTGACTTTC.